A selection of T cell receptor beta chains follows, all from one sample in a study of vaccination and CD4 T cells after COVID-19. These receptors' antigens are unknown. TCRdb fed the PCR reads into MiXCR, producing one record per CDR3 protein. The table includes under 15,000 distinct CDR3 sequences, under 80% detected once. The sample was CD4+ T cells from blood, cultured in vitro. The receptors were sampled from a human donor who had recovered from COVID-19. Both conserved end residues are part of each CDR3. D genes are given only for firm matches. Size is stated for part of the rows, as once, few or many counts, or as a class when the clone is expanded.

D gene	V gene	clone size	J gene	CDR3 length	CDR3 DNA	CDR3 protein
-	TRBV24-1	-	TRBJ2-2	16	TGTGCCACCAGTGACCCCGGGACGGCGAACACCGGGGAGCTGTTTTTT	CATSDPGTANTGELFF
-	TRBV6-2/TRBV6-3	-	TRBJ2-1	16	TGTGCCAGCAGTTTACATAGGAGGACCTCCTACAATGAGCAGTTCTTC	CASSLHRRTSYNEQFF
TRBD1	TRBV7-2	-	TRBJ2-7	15	TGTGCCAGCAGCTTAGGACAGGGGACGGTCTACGAGCAGTACTTC	CASSLGQGTVYEQYF
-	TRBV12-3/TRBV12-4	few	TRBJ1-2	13	TGTGCCAGCAGTTGGCAGAGGACCTATGGCTACACCTTC	CASSWQRTYGYTF
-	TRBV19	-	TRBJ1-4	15	TGTGCCAGTAGTGTCCCCGGGACCGGAGGCGAAAAACTGTTTTTT	CASSVPGTGGEKLFF
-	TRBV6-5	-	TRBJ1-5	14	TGTGCCAGCAGTTACGGGAGTTCCAATCAGCCCCAGCATTTT	CASSYGSSNQPQHF
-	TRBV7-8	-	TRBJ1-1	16	TGTGCCAGCAGCTTATCCATGGGGGCGGAATACACTGAAGCTTTCTTT	CASSLSMGAEYTEAFF
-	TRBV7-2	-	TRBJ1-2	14	TGTGCCAGCAGCGCGCAGGGAGGTATCGATGGCTACACCTTC	CASSAQGGIDGYTF
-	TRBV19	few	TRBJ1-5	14	TGTGCCAGTAGTATTGGGCTCCCAGGTCAGCCCCAGCATTTT	CASSIGLPGQPQHF
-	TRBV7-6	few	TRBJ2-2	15	TGTGCCAGCAGCTTAGCCGTAGCCCGGACCGGGGAGCTGTTTTTT	CASSLAVARTGELFF
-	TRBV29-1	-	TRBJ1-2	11	TGCAGCGCGACTGATAACTATGGCTACACCTTC	CSATDNYGYTF
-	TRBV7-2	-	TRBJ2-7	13	TGTGCCAGCAGCACCAGGGGTGAACACGAGCAGTACTTC	CASSTRGEHEQYF
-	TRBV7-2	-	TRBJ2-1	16	TGTGCCAGCAGCTTAATCAGGGGGGCCAAGGTTGGTGAGCAGTTCTTC	CASSLIRGAKVGEQFF
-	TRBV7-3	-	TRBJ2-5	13	TGTGCCAGCAGCTCACGGGTTCAAGAGACCCAGTACTTC	CASSSRVQETQYF
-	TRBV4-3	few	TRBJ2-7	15	TGCGCCAGCAGCCAAGTAGGTGGGCGATCCTACGAGCAGTACTTC	CASSQVGGRSYEQYF
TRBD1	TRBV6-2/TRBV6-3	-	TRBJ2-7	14	TGTGCCAGCAGTTACGGGACAGGCACCTACGAGCAGTACTTC	CASSYGTGTYEQYF
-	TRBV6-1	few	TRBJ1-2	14	TGTGCCAGCATGTGGAGTTTAGCTAACTATGGCTACACCTTC	CASMWSLANYGYTF
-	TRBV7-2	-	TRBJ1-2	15	TGTGCCAGCAGCTTATCGGGTTTACAGGGTCATGGCTACACCTTC	CASSLSGLQGHGYTF
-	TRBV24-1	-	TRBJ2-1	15	TGTGCCACCAGTGATCCCCGTGTGGACCACAATGAGCAGTTCTTC	CATSDPRVDHNEQFF
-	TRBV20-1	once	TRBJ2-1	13	TGCAGTGCCCTCGACAGGACTCGTAATGAGCAGTTCTTC	CSALDRTRNEQFF
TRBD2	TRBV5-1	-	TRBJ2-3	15	TGCGCCAGCAGCTTGGTTAGCGGGCTTACAGATACGCAGTATTTT	CASSLVSGLTDTQYF
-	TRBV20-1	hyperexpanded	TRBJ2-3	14	TGCAGTGCTAGAGATATTACACTCACAGATACGCAGTATTTT	CSARDITLTDTQYF
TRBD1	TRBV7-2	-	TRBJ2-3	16	TGTGCCAGCAGCCAAAGACAGGGGCGGAGCACAGATACGCAGTATTTT	CASSQRQGRSTDTQYF
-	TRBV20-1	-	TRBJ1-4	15	TGCAGTGCACGGAGGGGGGGGGCTACTAATGAAAAACTGTTTTTT	CSARRGGATNEKLFF
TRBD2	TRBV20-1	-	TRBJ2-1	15	TGCAGTGCTAGAGATGGGCGGCGGGAGGGGAATGAGCAGTTCTTC	CSARDGRREGNEQFF
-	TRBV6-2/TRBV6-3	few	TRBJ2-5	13	TGTGCCAGCAGAGGCTTTGGGGCAGAGACCCAGTACTTC	CASRGFGAETQYF
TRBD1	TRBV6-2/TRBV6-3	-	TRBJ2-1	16	TGTGCCAGCAGTTTCCGGACAGGGGCCTCCTACAATGAGCAGTTCTTC	CASSFRTGASYNEQFF
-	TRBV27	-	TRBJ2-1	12	TGTGCCAGCAGTCGGGGGACCCTAGGGCAGTTCTTC	CASSRGTLGQFF
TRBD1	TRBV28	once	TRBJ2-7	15	TGTGCCAGCCATTTACAGGGGGCGAGCTCCTACGAGCAGTACTTC	CASHLQGASSYEQYF
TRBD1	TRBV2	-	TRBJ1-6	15	TGTGCCAGCAGTGGGACGAGGGGGCCGGGTTCACCCCTCCACTTT	CASSGTRGPGSPLHF
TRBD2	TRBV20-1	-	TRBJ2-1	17	TGCAGTGCTAGTAGGGCGGCTAGCGGGGGGACGTTCGATGAGCAGTTCTTC	CSASRAASGGTFDEQFF
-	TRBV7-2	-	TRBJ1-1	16	TGTGCCAGCAGCCCAAATACCAGGGGACCTGGGACTGAAGCTTTCTTT	CASSPNTRGPGTEAFF
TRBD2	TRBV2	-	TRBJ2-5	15	TGTGCCAGCACTGGATTTAGCGGGGGCTGGGAGACCCAGTACTTC	CASTGFSGGWETQYF
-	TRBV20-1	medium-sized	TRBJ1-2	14	TGCAGTGCTAGTACGACAGCTCTCAACTATGGCTACACCTTC	CSASTTALNYGYTF
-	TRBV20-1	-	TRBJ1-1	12	TGCAGTGCTACTTTAGGTGAAGTGGCCGCTTTCTTT	CSATLGEVAAFF
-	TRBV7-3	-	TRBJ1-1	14	TGTGCCAGCAGCCTCACAGGGCCCAACACTGAAGCTTTCTTT	CASSLTGPNTEAFF
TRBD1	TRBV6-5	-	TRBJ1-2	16	TGTGCCAGCAGTTACTCGACAGGGGGCGCGATTAGGGGCTACACCTTC	CASSYSTGGAIRGYTF